The 10 T cell receptor beta chains below all came from one sample that was sequenced in a study of cytomegalovirus exposure and HLA in healthy donors. Researchers ran the PCR with 60 Vbeta and 13 Jbeta primers. Here immunoSEQ multiplex PCR was the method, and the copy in TCRdb shows in-frame clones only, minus some. This sample's table reports 68,000 or so clones. The specimen sequenced was PBMCs. Receptors were obtained from a female donor in good health and CMV-seropositive.

V gene TRBV30 combines with J gene TRBJ1-1; the match to TRBD1 covers 11 bases. CDR1 and CDR2 from the germline V gene are GTSNPN and SVGIG (reference sequence). The CDR3 is made up of 13 amino acids. The J segment lost 6 bases and the V segment lost 5 bases, leaving 5 bases of the junction unmatched. In nucleotides, the CDR3 is TGTGCCTGGCGGGGGACAGGGGGACCTGAAGCTTTCTTT. This encodes CAWRGTGGPEAFF.

The chain uses TRBV19 and TRBJ2-7, with TRBD1 identical over 9 bases. This CDR3 spans 16 amino acids. Germline-derived CDR1 and CDR2 are LNHDA and SQIVND (reference sequence). Trimming cost V 3 bases and J 7 bases; bases outside gene matches: 13. CDR3 loop: CASSIGGQGALGEQYF. The CDR3 region has the DNA TGTGCCAGTAGTATTGGGGGACAGGGCGCGTTGGGAGAGCAGTACTTC.

Concerning this clone: In the same sample, other DNA sequences code for this CDR3. V usage is TRBV9 and J usage is TRBJ2-3, with D possibly TRBD2 on 6 matching bases. Germline V lookup: CDR1 SGDLS, CDR2 YYNGEE. This CDR3 is 15 amino acids long. Trimming pared 0 bases from V and 0 bases from J, leaving 8 bases between. CDR3 DNA sequence: TGTGCCAGCAGCGTAGTGGGGACTAGCACAGATACGCAGTATTTT. This gives the protein CASSVVGTSTDTQYF.

The J gene is TRBJ1-5, the V gene TRBV6-6; the D is unclear. This CDR3 comprises 14 residues. In germline, CDR1 is MNHNY, CDR2 SVGAGI (reference sequence). V was trimmed by 2 bases and J by 7 bases, leaving 12 bases between them. CDR3 loop: CASSYRALGQPQHF. The CDR3 DNA sequence: TGTGCCAGCAGTTACCGGGCACTAGGCCAGCCCCAGCATTTT.

A word on this clone: One end of the junction is discordant with germline, which a read error may explain. CDR3: CAWSTRTGRAF. The CDR3 DNA sequence: TGTGCCTGGAGTACCCGGACAGGCAGGGCCTTC. This chain joins TRBV30 and TRBJ1-2; 7 positions match TRBD1. CDR1 is GTSNPN and CDR2 is SVGIG in the germline V gene (reference sequence). This CDR3 contains 11 residues.

This sequence joins TRBV7-3 and TRBJ2-1; the match to TRBD2 covers 13 bases. The length of the CDR3 is 16 residues. V lost 5 bases, J lost 7 bases, and 8 bases stayed unmatched. Germline CDR1 SGHTA, CDR2 FQGTGA. The CDR3, as DNA: TGTGCCAGCAGCCTTAGTGGACTAGCGGGAGTGAATGAGCAGTTCTTC. Translation: CASSLSGLAGVNEQFF.

The gene calls are TRBV10-3 and TRBJ1-2, with TRBD1 as a possible D gene (6 bases). The germline V gene encodes CDR1 ENHRY and CDR2 SYGVKD. The length of the CDR3 is 14 residues. Trimming left V 0 bases short and J 6 bases short, with 11 bases between. This CDR3 reads CAISESGGQDGYTF. In DNA form, the CDR3 reads TGTGCCATCAGTGAGTCGGGGGGGCAGGATGGCTACACCTTC.

The CDR3: CASTGQSRGYGYTF. For the CDR3, the DNA is TGTGCCAGCACGGGACAGTCTCGCGGGTATGGCTACACCTTC. The genes are TRBV9 and TRBJ1-2; TRBD1 matches at 7 bases. CDR1 and CDR2 from the germline V gene are SGDLS and YYNGEE. Trimming at V came to 6 bases and at J to 5 bases, leaving 10 bases not matched to a gene. There are 14 residues in the CDR3.

V gene TRBV5-1 combines with J gene TRBJ2-2; perhaps TRBD2 as D (6 bases). The V and J ends lost 7 bases and 0 bases respectively, with 13 bases between them. The CDR3 totals 15 residues. Per germline, CDR1 SGHRS and CDR2 YFSETQ. For the CDR3, the DNA is TGCGCCAGCGGAGTCGCGGGGACGAACACCGGGGAGCTGTTTTTT. It codes for CASGVAGTNTGELFF.

V is TRBV30 and J is TRBJ2-7; 7 bases map to TRBD2. This CDR3 has 13 residues. Germline assignment: CDR1 GTSNPN and CDR2 SVGIG (reference sequence). Trimming cost V 4 bases and J 4 bases; bases outside gene matches: 7. For the CDR3, the DNA is TGTGCCTGGACGGGGGGTCGGGGGTACGAGCAGTACTTC. Translated, it gives CAWTGGRGYEQYF.